These T cell receptor beta chains were read from a single sample in a study of cytomegalovirus exposure and HLA in healthy donors. Repertoires were generated with immunoSEQ multiplex PCR, while TCRdb's copy carries only in-frame clones and drops some. This sample has some 120,000 clones, with over 85% found just once. The sample was PBMCs. The receptors derive from a man aged 30-40 years in good health and CMV-seronegative. Both conserved end residues are part of each CDR3.

length: 15; V: TRBV19; CDR3: CASSISGRSYNEQFF
length: 11; V: TRBV28; CDR3: CASLTDTEAFF
length: 14; V: TRBV25-1; CDR3: CASSRGQRTDTQYF
length: 15; V: TRBV9; CDR3: CASSFSSGGANEQFF
length: 14; V: TRBV27; CDR3: CASGRPGQGGGYTF
length: 15; V: TRBV7-9; CDR3: CASSLGQGERHEQYF
length: 12; V: TRBV27; CDR3: CASRDRAHEQYF
length: 16; V: TRBV7-2; CDR3: CASSLVGGAFSNEQFF
length: 13; V: TRBV9; CDR3: CASSAAGGYGYTF
length: 13; V: TRBV7-9; CDR3: CASSPPAGNTIYF
length: 15; V: TRBV25-1; CDR3: CASSDRFGIRNIQYF
length: 16; V: TRBV7-9; CDR3: CASSSTQGDSNQPQHF
length: 15; V: TRBV2; CDR3: CASRGDRVNSYGYTF
length: 13; V: TRBV5-6; CDR3: CASNTGGYTEAFF
length: 14; V: TRBV7-9; CDR3: CASSPDRASYEQYF